This note documents a single T cell receptor (beta chain) sequence. Its specificity is not known. These data are taken from a study of CD8 T cells in Susac syndrome. Study-wide results and caveats: As the study acknowledged, the number of individuals who were part of its TCR sequencing and HLA analysis was relatively small.

CD8+ and CD4+ T cells from blood underwent TCR beta sequencing. Negative magnetic isolation gave CD8+ and CD4+ cells; FACS enriched CD8+ TEMRA. The V end was cut by 3 bases, the J end by 1 base, with 13 bases between. This CDR3 region has 16 residues. Germline V CDR1 and CDR2: SGHDN, FVKESK. RNA was extracted with the RNeasy kit, and a quantity of 0.5 to 1 ug was reverse transcribed using random hexamers. The method of amplification for TCR beta CDR3 was immunoSEQ multiplex PCR, covering 54 Vbeta and 13 Jbeta. TCRdb passed the immunoSEQ multiplex PCR reads through MiXCR, listing each CDR3 protein once. The top ten hold less than 0.095% of the sample, which has about 210,000 distinct CDR3 sequences, 95% seen once.

Sequenced input: CD4+ T cells from PBMCs. This TCR came from a human donor with multiple sclerosis. V gene TRBV14 combines with J gene TRBJ2-4; either TRBD1 or TRBD2 may fit D (6 bases each). The CDR3 bases are TGTGCCAGCAGCCAGGAGCTAGGGGGGGCCAAAAACATTCAGTACTTC. This encodes CASSQELGGAKNIQYF.